This T cell receptor beta chain was sequenced for a study of blood T cell repertoires in COVID-19 (dated by TCRdb to between 2020 and 2021). Broadly, across the study: The collaborator samples originated in the United States, Italy and Spain and spanned the acute and convalescent phases of COVID-19. The material from the prospective study consisted of cDNA or gDNA derived from T cells, B-cell-depleted T cells, or PBMCs. Subjects who had been exposed to COVID-19, were actively infected with it, or had recovered from it provided the deeply sampled blood TCRbeta repertoires that made up the dataset. The repertoires were released in a freely available public database intended as a resource for research on the immune response to SARS-CoV-2. Samples were obtained from the ongoing ImmuneRACE study (first 160 participants) and from roughly 1,300 subjects provided by 6 global collaborators. A de-identified subject ID, COVID-19 status, age in years and sex were almost always included in the sample metadata. Where HLA class I and class II types were available, the types were taken from metadata supplied by the sample provider, not from assay-based typing.

About this clone: Its antigen is not yet known. No qualities accompany the bases; no much larger clone lies one base away.

Paper-wide results and their limitations: How much clinical and demographic metadata was included differed by source and by participant, and the metadata was provided uncurated.

TCRbeta CDR3 regions were amplified from genomic DNA using the immunoSEQ Assay, a bias-controlled multiplex PCR. Per the original workflow: Within the assay, amplification of reference gene primers was used to estimate how many nucleated cells each sample contained. To quantify the absolute abundance of each unique TCRbeta CDR3 rearrangement, sequence reads were collapsed and filtered. For each sample, productive Simpson clonality was calculated by taking the square root of Simpson's diversity index across productive rearrangements. In its TCRdb copy, this immuneACCESS table keeps in-frame sequences only and misses some clones. Where compared with another copy, unresolved V genes explain less than half of these, and the others have no known cause. D and trimming were read from the DNA, whereas the V and J calls and clone size are those reported in that table. This sample is represented by 400,000 or so clones; over 75% of them were singletons. The ten largest clones represent 2% to 2.5% of the sample.

Enrolling through a virtual design, the prospective study's participants ranged in age from about 18 to 89 years and lived across some 22 United States geographic areas. In the prospective study, participants were assigned to cohorts based on the clinical history participants reported in a screening survey and a study questionnaire. Mobile phlebotomists in the prospective study collected whole blood, serum and a nasopharyngeal or oropharyngeal swab from every participant. Additional blood draws and questionnaires over an approximately 2-month period could optionally be provided by prospective study participants. Before DNA extraction, prospective study blood samples were shipped either frozen or at room temperature. The germline V gene (reference sequence) sets CDR1 to GTSNPN and CDR2 to SVGIG. Counted from cysteine to phenylalanine, this CDR3 has 13 amino acids. Only the CDR3 portion is preserved as DNA: 39 bases, with reading frame beginning at the first base. The V end loses 4 bases and the J end loses 2 bases, and a stretch of 8 bases separates them.

The sequence was collected from a woman in her thirties or forties with acute COVID-19. Rearrangement joined TRBV30 to TRBJ2-2, with TRBD1 as a weak D call on 6 bases. Sequencing used PBMCs or T cells enriched from blood (not recorded which). The CDR3 protein sequence reads: CAWNRVNTGELFF. The DNA sequence is TGTGCCTGGAACAGGGTTAACACCGGGGAGCTGTTTTTT.